The entry below gives a single T cell receptor (beta chain) sequence along with its context. This specimen comes from a study of T cell changes during pregnancy in multiple sclerosis. The CDR3 length is 14 residues. Looked up from germline, CDR1 is SNHLY and CDR2 is FYNNEI. Trimming at V came to 6 bases and at J to 3 bases, leaving 8 bases not matched to a gene. Repertoires were generated with immunoSEQ multiplex PCR, while TCRdb's copy carries only in-frame clones and drops some. The sample lists some 60,000 clones, just over 90% occurring once. V gene TRBV2 combines with J gene TRBJ2-7, with TRBD2 matching over 7 bases. The sequence derives from a female donor with multiple sclerosis, enrolled in a pregnancy study. The material was peripheral blood, obtained after pregnancy. The CDR3 sequence is CASRGWAGVYEQYF. CDR3 DNA sequence: TGTGCCAGCAGAGGGTGGGCGGGAGTCTACGAGCAGTACTTC.